These T cell receptor beta chains were read from a single sample in a study of early T cells in non-severe SARS-CoV-2 infection. TCRdb reprocessed the 5' RACE reads via MiXCR and lists one record per CDR3 protein. The data hold 70,000 to 85,000 distinct CDR3 sequences, with roughly an eighth observed a single time. Input material: whole blood. The origin of the receptors is an adult who was a healthcare worker with PCR-confirmed SARS-CoV-2 infection or an uninfected control (not recorded which). The CDR3 runs from the conserved cysteine through the conserved F or W. The D gene is left open where the match is weak. Size tells how often a clone was seen (once, few, many) or the class of an expanded clone, and some rows leave it out.

abundance: many
d_gene: TRBD1
v_gene: TRBV28
j_gene: TRBJ1-5
CDR3nt: TGTGCCAGCAGTAACCGGGGGGACAGAATAACCTATAGCAATCAGCCCCAGCATTTT
CDR3aa: CASSNRGDRITYSNQPQHF

abundance: few
d_gene: .
v_gene: TRBV2
j_gene: TRBJ2-1
CDR3nt: TGTGCCGACAGTGACTCCTACAATGAGCAGTTCTTC
CDR3aa: CADSDSYNEQFF

abundance: many
d_gene: .
v_gene: TRBV4-1
j_gene: TRBJ1-6
CDR3nt: TGCGCCAGCAGCCAAGATTTGGGGACCCCCCAACCCCTCCACTTT
CDR3aa: CASSQDLGTPQPLHF

abundance: many
d_gene: TRBD1
v_gene: TRBV6-6
j_gene: TRBJ1-5
CDR3nt: TGTGCCAGCAGCTCCACCAAAACAGGGGCTAGCAATCAGCCCCAGCATTTT
CDR3aa: CASSSTKTGASNQPQHF

abundance: once
d_gene: .
v_gene: TRBV29-1
j_gene: TRBJ1-2
CDR3nt: TGCAGCGTTTCCCGGGGCCCTCGCGGCTACACCTTC
CDR3aa: CSVSRGPRGYTF

abundance: many
d_gene: .
v_gene: TRBV19
j_gene: TRBJ2-2
CDR3nt: TGTGCCAGTAGTTGGCCGACAGGGAACACCGGGGAGCTGTTTTTT
CDR3aa: CASSWPTGNTGELFF

abundance: many
d_gene: TRBD2
v_gene: TRBV18
j_gene: TRBJ2-1
CDR3nt: TGTGCCAGCTCACTTCTAGCGGTGGGGGTCTACAATGAGCAGTTCTTC
CDR3aa: CASSLLAVGVYNEQFF

abundance: .
d_gene: .
v_gene: TRBV14
j_gene: TRBJ2-1
CDR3nt: TGTGCCAGCAGCCAGCTCGGTGGGGTTTCCTACAATGAGCAGTTCTTC
CDR3aa: CASSQLGGVSYNEQFF

abundance: few
d_gene: .
v_gene: TRBV2
j_gene: TRBJ2-1
CDR3nt: TGTGCCAGCACGACGGGGTATGATGAGCAGTTCTTC
CDR3aa: CASTTGYDEQFF

abundance: few
d_gene: .
v_gene: TRBV5-1
j_gene: TRBJ2-2
CDR3nt: TGCGCCAGCAGCTTGGGTACTTTTACCACCGGGGAGCTGTTTTTT
CDR3aa: CASSLGTFTTGELFF

abundance: many
d_gene: TRBD2
v_gene: TRBV9
j_gene: TRBJ2-5
CDR3nt: TGTGCCAGCAGCGTAGAGGCGGGAGGAGAGACCCAGTACTTC
CDR3aa: CASSVEAGGETQYF

abundance: few
d_gene: .
v_gene: TRBV20-1
j_gene: TRBJ2-7
CDR3nt: TGCAGTGCTTCCCCTCGGGGCTTAGGGAGAAACGAGCAGTACTTC
CDR3aa: CSASPRGLGRNEQYF

abundance: many
d_gene: TRBD2
v_gene: TRBV2
j_gene: TRBJ2-2
CDR3nt: TGTGCCAGCAGTGGGCTAGCGGGAATCACCGGGGAGCTGTTTTTT
CDR3aa: CASSGLAGITGELFF

abundance: many
d_gene: .
v_gene: TRBV7-6
j_gene: TRBJ2-2
CDR3nt: TGTGCCAGCAGCTTAGGGCGACCCTCGAACACCGGGGAGCTGTTTTTT
CDR3aa: CASSLGRPSNTGELFF

abundance: many
d_gene: .
v_gene: TRBV5-4
j_gene: TRBJ1-5
CDR3nt: TGTGCCAGCAGTCTCGACCTCAATCAGCCCCAGCATTTT
CDR3aa: CASSLDLNQPQHF

abundance: many
d_gene: .
v_gene: TRBV20-1
j_gene: TRBJ2-7
CDR3nt: TGCAGTGCTCGCTGGACGACCTACGAGCAGTACTTC
CDR3aa: CSARWTTYEQYF

abundance: .
d_gene: .
v_gene: TRBV5-6
j_gene: TRBJ2-5
CDR3nt: TGTGCCAGCAGCTCTACAGGGCGGGGGAATCAAGAGACCCAGTACTTC
CDR3aa: CASSSTGRGNQETQYF

abundance: .
d_gene: .
v_gene: TRBV29-1
j_gene: TRBJ2-7
CDR3nt: TGCAGCGTTGAAGAGCTTAATCAGGGAGTCTACGAGCAGTACTTC
CDR3aa: CSVEELNQGVYEQYF

abundance: .
d_gene: TRBD2
v_gene: TRBV29-1
j_gene: TRBJ2-5
CDR3nt: TGCAGCGCCCGGGGGCTAGCGGGAGCCTCCCAAGAGACCCAGTACTTC
CDR3aa: CSARGLAGASQETQYF

abundance: many
d_gene: .
v_gene: TRBV7-3
j_gene: TRBJ2-3
CDR3nt: TGTGCCAGCAGCCCGTTAGCCGGGCATACGCAGTATTTT
CDR3aa: CASSPLAGHTQYF

abundance: many
d_gene: .
v_gene: TRBV30
j_gene: TRBJ2-1
CDR3nt: TGTGCCTGGAGTGTAGCTTACAATGAGCAGTTCTTC
CDR3aa: CAWSVAYNEQFF

abundance: many
d_gene: .
v_gene: TRBV7-9
j_gene: TRBJ1-5
CDR3nt: TGTGCCAGCAGCTTAGAAGGGGGGCCCCAGCATTTT
CDR3aa: CASSLEGGPQHF

abundance: many
d_gene: TRBD2
v_gene: TRBV9
j_gene: TRBJ2-1
CDR3nt: TGTGCCAGCAGCCCCCGGGGTAGCGGGAGACGGGTGAGCAACAATGAGCAGTTCTTC
CDR3aa: CASSPRGSGRRVSNNEQFF

abundance: .
d_gene: TRBD2
v_gene: TRBV28
j_gene: TRBJ2-7
CDR3nt: TGTGCCAGCATCGCCGGGACTACGCAGTACTTC
CDR3aa: CASIAGTTQYF

abundance: many
d_gene: .
v_gene: TRBV12-3/TRBV12-4
j_gene: TRBJ1-2
CDR3nt: TGTGCCAGCCGGAGCCCCGACAGGTCCCGGGGGGGCTACACCTTC
CDR3aa: CASRSPDRSRGGYTF

abundance: few
d_gene: TRBD1
v_gene: TRBV12-3/TRBV12-4
j_gene: TRBJ2-7
CDR3nt: TGTGCCAGCAGTTCCCAGGGGGCGTCGGGGGAGCAGTACTTC
CDR3aa: CASSSQGASGEQYF

abundance: .
d_gene: .
v_gene: TRBV30
j_gene: TRBJ2-1
CDR3nt: TGTGCCTGGAATAGGGGGTACAATGAGCAGTTCTTC
CDR3aa: CAWNRGYNEQFF

abundance: many
d_gene: .
v_gene: TRBV11-2
j_gene: TRBJ1-2
CDR3nt: TGTGCCAGCAGCTTAAGGGACGAGCCGGGCGGCTACACCTTC
CDR3aa: CASSLRDEPGGYTF

abundance: few
d_gene: TRBD1
v_gene: TRBV5-5
j_gene: TRBJ2-1
CDR3nt: TGTGCCAGCAGCCTTCGTCCAGGGGGCACGGGGTACAATGAGCAGTTCTTC
CDR3aa: CASSLRPGGTGYNEQFF